These T cell receptor beta chains were read from a single sample in a study of cytomegalovirus exposure and HLA in healthy donors. TCRdb keeps only in-frame clones here, not all; method: immunoSEQ multiplex PCR. The repertoire includes more than 110,000 clones, approximately 87% of them detected once, and approximately 3% sits in the top ten. Sequenced material: PBMCs. These receptors were taken from a man younger than 35 in good health and CMV-seronegative. CDR3s include the opening cysteine and the closing phenylalanine or tryptophan. D genes are given only for firm matches. Size values are once, few and many counts, or a class for expanded clones, and some rows have none.

cdr3_aa cdr3_nt j_call clone_size d_call v_call cdr3_length
CASSEIPLAGAQNTGELFF TGTGCCAGCAGTGAAATCCCCCTAGCGGGGGCCCAGAACACCGGGGAGCTGTTTTTT TRBJ2-2 NA TRBD2 TRBV2 19
CASGSHGGRTGELFF TGTGCTAGTGGTTCCCACGGGGGAAGGACCGGGGAGCTGTTTTTT TRBJ2-2 NA NA TRBV12-5 15
CASTSRDYNEQFF TGTGCCAGCACTAGCCGGGACTATAATGAGCAGTTCTTC TRBJ2-1 NA TRBD2 TRBV6-5 13
CASSFGGNQPQHF TGTGCCAGCAGTTTCGGAGGGAATCAGCCCCAGCATTTT TRBJ1-5 NA NA TRBV25-1 13
CASSQAAYGQGDYGYTF TGCGCCAGCAGCCAAGCGGCGTACGGGCAGGGGGACTATGGCTACACCTTC TRBJ1-2 few TRBD1 TRBV4-1 17
CASSSAAAGNTIYF TGTGCCAGCAGCTCCGCGGCCGCGGGAAACACCATATATTTT TRBJ1-3 once NA TRBV5-6 14
CASSYEEGASEQYF TGTGCCAGCAGTTATGAGGAGGGTGCGTCTGAGCAGTACTTC TRBJ2-7 NA NA TRBV6-5 14
CASSRDRDPDEQYF TGCGCCAGCAGCCGAGACAGGGACCCCGACGAGCAGTACTTC TRBJ2-7 NA TRBD1 TRBV5-1 14
CASSQGQGGDTQYF TGCGCCAGCAGCCAAGGGCAGGGAGGGGATACGCAGTATTTT TRBJ2-3 NA TRBD2 TRBV4-1 14
CASRRSGTGLNYGYTF TGTGCCAGCAGACGTTCCGGGACAGGGTTGAACTATGGCTACACCTTC TRBJ1-2 NA TRBD1 TRBV27 16
CASSYSGTGAYEQYF TGTGCCAGCAGCTACTCCGGGACAGGGGCCTACGAGCAGTACTTC TRBJ2-7 NA TRBD1 TRBV5-4 15
CASAPGQWNEKLFF TGCGCCAGTGCTCCGGGACAGTGGAATGAAAAACTGTTTTTT TRBJ1-4 NA TRBD1 TRBV5-1 14
CASRLSGGYYQPQHF TGTGCAAGTCGTCTATCGGGGGGCTACTATCAGCCCCAGCATTTT TRBJ1-5 NA NA TRBV12-2 15
CASSLGGLGGHNQPQHF TGTGCCAGCAGCCTCGGCGGGCTCGGCGGCCACAATCAGCCCCAGCATTTT TRBJ1-5 NA NA TRBV7-2 17
CSASPVYEQYF TGCAGTGCTTCCCCAGTCTACGAGCAGTACTTC TRBJ2-7 NA NA TRBV20-1 11
CASSYSPGARYGYTF TGTGCCAGCAGTTACTCACCAGGGGCCCGCTATGGCTACACCTTC TRBJ1-2 NA NA TRBV6-5 15
CASSFSLRHVYEQYF TGTGCCAGCAGTTTTTCCCTACGCCACGTCTACGAGCAGTACTTC TRBJ2-7 NA NA TRBV27 15
CASSRDRETLAKNIQYF TGTGCCAGTAGTCGGGACAGAGAAACCCTAGCCAAAAACATTCAGTACTTC TRBJ2-4 NA TRBD1 TRBV19 17
CASSFERGGGEFF TGTGCCAGCAGCTTTGAGCGCGGGGGCGGGGAGTTCTTC TRBJ2-1 NA NA TRBV7-2 13
CASSQDDLASLGANVLTF TGTGCCAGCAGCCAAGATGATTTAGCCTCCCTAGGGGCCAACGTCCTGACTTTC TRBJ2-6 NA NA TRBV14 18
CASSLQTRYNEQFF TGTGCCAGCAGTCTCCAAACCCGGTACAATGAGCAGTTCTTC TRBJ2-1 NA NA TRBV27 14
CASSENSGYGYTF TGTGCCAGCAGTGAAAATTCAGGCTATGGCTACACCTTC TRBJ1-2 NA NA TRBV25-1 13
CASSSGQGYYGYTF TGTGCCAGCAGCTCCGGACAGGGGTACTATGGCTACACCTTC TRBJ1-2 NA TRBD1 TRBV5-4 14
CASSTRTGIPYEQYF TGTGCCAGCAGCACGCGGACAGGGATCCCCTACGAGCAGTACTTC TRBJ2-7 many NA TRBV21-1 15
CASSRDRTGELFF TGTGCCAGCAGCCGGGACAGGACCGGGGAGCTGTTTTTT TRBJ2-2 NA TRBD1 TRBV7-6 13
CASSPDRVGTDTQYF TGTGCCAGCTCACCGGACAGGGTGGGGACAGATACGCAGTATTTT TRBJ2-3 NA TRBD1 TRBV18 15
CASSLGPGGEQFF TGTGCCAGCAGCTTAGGGCCAGGGGGCGAGCAGTTCTTC TRBJ2-1 once TRBD1 TRBV7-9 13
CASSMGQGPYNEQFF TGTGCCAGTAGTATGGGACAGGGTCCCTACAATGAGCAGTTCTTC TRBJ2-1 NA TRBD1 TRBV19 15
CASRRWGGEQYF TGTGCCAGCAGGCGATGGGGGGGCGAGCAGTACTTC TRBJ2-7 NA TRBD2 TRBV6-5 12
CASSYGGGTQYF TGTGCCAGCAGTTATGGGGGGGGGACGCAGTACTTC TRBJ2-7 NA TRBD2 TRBV28 12
CASSLTSTNEKLFF TGCGCCAGCAGCCTGACTTCAACTAATGAAAAACTGTTTTTT TRBJ1-4 NA NA TRBV5-1 14
CAISATGLDEQYF TGTGCCATCAGTGCGACAGGGCTCGACGAGCAGTACTTC TRBJ2-7 NA TRBD1 TRBV10-3 13
CASVPGLSANYGYTF TGTGCCAGCGTCCCAGGGCTGTCAGCTAACTATGGCTACACCTTC TRBJ1-2 NA NA TRBV2 15
CASSEDRLNQPQHF TGTGCCAGCAGTGAAGACAGGCTTAATCAGCCCCAGCATTTT TRBJ1-5 NA NA TRBV2 14
CASSPQEHYGYTF TGTGCCAGCAGCCCACAGGAACACTATGGCTACACCTTC TRBJ1-2 NA NA TRBV7-2 13
CASSQDIPTSTVGSPLHF TGCGCCAGCAGCCAAGATATCCCGACTTCCACCGTGGGTTCACCCCTCCACTTT TRBJ1-6 NA NA TRBV4-1 18
CASSRSLAGPPYEQYF TGTGCCAGCAGCCGTTCTCTAGCGGGGCCCCCCTACGAGCAGTACTTC TRBJ2-7 NA TRBD2 TRBV7-2 16
CASSWGAGQGQETQYF TGTGCCAGCAGCTGGGGAGCGGGACAGGGGCAAGAGACCCAGTACTTC TRBJ2-5 once TRBD1 TRBV5-4 16
CASSFGGLAGNGELFF TGCGCCAGCAGCTTTGGTGGACTAGCGGGGAACGGGGAGCTGTTTTTT TRBJ2-2 NA TRBD2 TRBV5-1 16
CASSYSQGALETQYF TGTGCCAGCAGTTACTCACAGGGGGCGTTGGAGACCCAGTACTTC TRBJ2-5 NA TRBD1 TRBV6-5 15
CASSAGKGSIQYF TGTGCCAGCAGTGCAGGCAAGGGGTCCATTCAGTACTTC TRBJ2-4 NA NA TRBV2 13
CASTIASEGRHTQYF TGTGCCAGCACCATCGCTAGCGAGGGTCGTCATACGCAGTATTTT TRBJ2-3 NA NA TRBV6-6 15
CASSLQTSGRGLGTQYF TGTGCCAGCAGTTTGCAGACTAGCGGGAGAGGGTTAGGTACGCAGTATTTT TRBJ2-3 NA TRBD2 TRBV27 17
CASSQELRQPQHF TGCGCCAGCAGCCAAGAACTGAGACAGCCCCAGCATTTT TRBJ1-5 NA NA TRBV4-3 13
CASSDRDRGRGQPQHF TGTGCCAGCAGTGATAGGGACAGGGGGCGGGGGCAGCCCCAGCATTTT TRBJ1-5 NA TRBD1 TRBV2 16
CASVRGTDTQYF TGTGCCAGCGTCAGGGGGACAGATACGCAGTATTTT TRBJ2-3 NA TRBD1 TRBV18 12
CASTHGSGIGEQFF TGTGCCAGCACCCATGGGAGCGGGATTGGTGAGCAGTTCTTC TRBJ2-1 NA TRBD2 TRBV27 14
CASSSDRGETQYF TGTGCCAGCAGTTCGGACAGGGGGGAGACCCAGTACTTC TRBJ2-5 NA TRBD1 TRBV27 13
CASSPPGQENYGYTF TGCGCCAGCAGCCCACCGGGACAGGAGAACTATGGCTACACCTTC TRBJ1-2 NA TRBD1 TRBV5-1 15
CASSEIAWGGLRDTQYF TGTGCCAGCAGTGAAATAGCGTGGGGGGGGCTTAGAGATACGCAGTATTTT TRBJ2-3 NA NA TRBV6-1 17
CASSQPEPGTSGPQDTQYF TGTGCCAGCAGCCAGCCAGAACCCGGGACTAGCGGTCCACAGGATACGCAGTATTTT TRBJ2-3 NA TRBD2 TRBV7-6 19
CASSPGQDYGYTF TGTGCCAGCAGCCCGGGACAGGACTATGGCTACACCTTC TRBJ1-2 NA TRBD1 TRBV2 13
CASSLAPDRGLSPLHF TGTGCCAGCAGCTTAGCTCCCGACAGGGGGCTTTCACCCCTCCACTTT TRBJ1-6 few TRBD1 TRBV7-2 16